The 28 T cell receptor beta chains below come from one sample, sequenced in a study of T cell changes during pregnancy in multiple sclerosis. This table comes from immunoSEQ multiplex PCR, and its TCRdb copy is limited to in-frame clones, with some not included. In the table there are more than 80,000 clones, just under 95% of which are singletons. The specimen was peripheral blood, collected after pregnancy. These receptors were obtained from a female donor with multiple sclerosis, enrolled in a pregnancy study.

The rearrangement links TRBV30 to TRBJ1-2; TRBD1 might be the D (6 bases). Germline CDR1 is GTSNPN and CDR2 is SVGIG (reference sequence). The V end lost 1 base, the J end lost 5 bases, and 20 bases lay between the germline ends. The CDR3 contains 16 residues. The DNA for the CDR3 is TGTGCCTGGAGTGGAGGGATGGACAGCCCGAGGTATGGCTACACCTTC. Translated: CAWSGGMDSPRYGYTF.

As DNA, the CDR3 is TGTGCCAGCAGCTTAGTCGGGGAGCAGTACTTC. Translation: CASSLVGEQYF. The V gene is TRBV11-2, the J gene TRBJ2-7; no definite D call. Trimming pared 1 base from V and 7 bases from J, leaving 5 bases between. There are 11 residues in the CDR3. CDR1 SGHAT and CDR2 FQNNGV come from the germline V gene.

The J gene is TRBJ1-5, the V gene TRBV6-5; 7 bases agree with TRBD1. Germline trimming cut 5 bases from V and 6 bases from J; bases unmatched to any gene: 7. CDR1 and CDR2 from the germline V gene are MNHEY and SVGAGI. The CDR3 length is 14 residues. This CDR3 is CASSQQGQVQPQHF. The DNA of the CDR3 is TGTGCCAGCAGTCAACAGGGGCAGGTTCAGCCCCAGCATTTT.

The chain carries TRBV7-3 and TRBJ2-3, with 8 bases that match TRBD2. V was clipped by 5 bases and J by 4 bases; unmatched bases: 8. The CDR3 is 15 amino acids. Germline V gene lookup returns CDR1 SGHTA and CDR2 FQGTGA. The CDR3 DNA sequence: TGTGCCAGCAGCGGAAACGGGGGGGAAGCAGATACGCAGTATTTT. Protein sequence: CASSGNGGEADTQYF.

V gene TRBV30 combines with J gene TRBJ2-5; 8 bases align to TRBD2. Germline V lookup: CDR1 GTSNPN, CDR2 SVGIG (reference sequence). Unmatched junction bases numbered 7, after V lost 2 bases and J lost 5 bases. The length of the CDR3 is 14 residues. CDR3 amino acids: CAWSPGTRGETQYF. In nucleotides, the CDR3 is TGTGCCTGGAGTCCAGGGACTAGGGGGGAGACCCAGTACTTC.

As concerns this clone: At the DNA level, this CDR3 is encoded by other sequences in the same sample as well. J is TRBJ1-1 and V is TRBV6-1, with 8 bases identical to TRBD1. J gave up 3 bases and V 5 bases, and 2 bases lay outside the gene matches. Germline CDR1 reads MNHNS; CDR2 reads SASEGT. The CDR3 contains 13 residues. The CDR3 DNA is TGTGCCAGCAGTCTGACAGGGGACACTGAAGCTTTCTTT. Its translation: CASSLTGDTEAFF.

V usage is TRBV7-9 and J usage is TRBJ2-1; 7 bases are a match to TRBD2. The CDR3 loop spans 16 amino acids. Trimming took 1 base from V and 7 from J; bases not matched to a gene: 10. In germline, CDR1 is SEHNR, CDR2 FQNEAQ (reference sequence). The CDR3 sequence: CASSLVLDGGKNEQFF. The CDR3 DNA reads as TGTGCCAGCAGCTTAGTCTTGGACGGGGGGAAGAATGAGCAGTTCTTC. Full variable domain (remainder filled in from reference TRBV7-9 and TRBJ2-1): DTGVSQNPRHKITKRGQNVTFRCDPISEHNRLYWYRQTLGQGPEFLTYFQNEAQLEKSRLLSDRFSAERPKGSFSTLEIQRTEQGDSAMYLCASSLVLDGGKNEQFFGPGTRLTVL.

This clone has a handful of counts. The V gene is TRBV18, the J gene TRBJ2-3; no reliable D call. From germline, CDR1 is KGHSH and CDR2 LQKENI. The CDR3 has 13 amino acids. V lost 4 bases to trimming and J lost 2 bases, with 7 bases between them. The CDR3 sequence is CASSLDTTDTQYF. In DNA, the CDR3 is TGTGCCAGCTCACTTGACACCACAGATACGCAGTATTTT.

Here the CDR3 reads CASSRQPTEAFF. CDR3 DNA sequence: TGTGCCAGCAGCCGACAGCCCACTGAAGCTTTCTTT. V is TRBV7-9 and J is TRBJ1-1; tentative D call: TRBD1 (5 bases). This CDR3 contains 12 residues. With 5 bases removed from V and 4 bases from J, the gap between germline ends came to 8 bases. The germline V gene encodes CDR1 SEHNR and CDR2 FQNEAQ (reference sequence).

This chain links TRBV6-5 with TRBJ1-1, with D possibly matching TRBD1 (6 bases). The germline gives CDR1 MNHEY, CDR2 SVGAGI. V was pared by 6 bases and J by 4 bases, with 12 bases between. The CDR3 length is 13 residues. The CDR3 region is CASSSTGTTEAFF. CDR3 DNA: TGTGCCAGCAGCTCTACAGGGACCACTGAAGCTTTCTTT.

This chain joins TRBV13 and TRBJ2-3, with D unresolved. The V and J ends lost 3 bases and 0 bases respectively, with 13 bases between them. The CDR3 has 16 amino acids. Germline V gene data show CDR1 as PRHDT and CDR2 as FYEKMQ (reference sequence). Written as DNA, the CDR3 is TGTGCCAGCAGCTTTGCTGGGCGATCTAGCACAGATACGCAGTATTTT. Translated: CASSFAGRSSTDTQYF.

The chain combines TRBV5-1 with TRBJ1-6; TRBD1 aligns across 8 bases. The CDR3 totals 15 residues. With V trimmed by 2 bases and J by 9 bases, 7 bases remained unmatched. Germline CDR1 reads SGHRS; CDR2 reads YFSETQ. The CDR3 DNA follows: TGCGCCAGCAGCTTTGGACAGGGAGGGATTTCACCCCTCCACTTT. Its protein product is CASSFGQGGISPLHF.

The count of this clone is one. J is TRBJ1-3 and V is TRBV9, with 10 bases that match TRBD1. V dropped 3 bases and J dropped 2; count of bases not matched to a gene: 2. The CDR3 sequence is 15 residues long. Germline V gene data show CDR1 as SGDLS and CDR2 as YYNGEE. The CDR3 loop is CASSATGGTGNTIYF. DNA of the CDR3: TGTGCCAGCAGCGCGACAGGGGGCACTGGAAACACCATATATTTT.

The CDR3 coding sequence is TGTGCCAGCAGCTATCTACTAGCGGGTGTCAGTGAGCAGTTCTTC. It yields the protein CASSYLLAGVSEQFF. The chain has TRBV7-3 and TRBJ2-1, with 9 positions matching TRBD2. Germline lookup yields CDR1 SGHTA and CDR2 FQGTGA. The CDR3 has 15 residues. V was pared by 4 bases and J by 9 bases, with 10 bases of the junction left unmatched.

The chain has TRBV27 and TRBJ2-1; maybe TRBD1 (6 bases). The CDR3 is made up of 14 amino acids. The V gene lost 6 bases and the J gene lost 6 bases, with 15 bases spanning the gap. Germline assignment: CDR1 MNHEY and CDR2 SMNVEV (reference sequence). The CDR3 here is CASRLWTAFNEQFF. The CDR3, as DNA: TGTGCCAGCAGGCTCTGGACAGCGTTCAATGAGCAGTTCTTC.

The chain uses TRBV5-1 and TRBJ2-1, with D perhaps matching TRBD1 (6 bases). Trimming pared 3 bases from V and 6 bases from J, leaving 7 bases between. CDR3 length equals 12 residues. The germline CDR1 and CDR2 sequences are SGHRS and YFSETQ. The CDR3 reads CASSSQGNEQFF. In DNA, the CDR3 is TGCGCCAGCAGCTCACAGGGCAATGAGCAGTTCTTC.

V is TRBV30 and J is TRBJ1-2; perhaps TRBD1 as D (6 bases). This CDR3 spans 13 amino acids. Between the trimmed V and J ends, which lost 3 bases and 5 bases, there was a span of 13 bases. Germline CDR1 is GTSNPN and CDR2 is SVGIG (reference sequence). CDR3 bases: TGTGCCTGGAGAGACCCTGGACAGTATGGCTACACCTTC. It encodes CAWRDPGQYGYTF. Together with reference TRBV30 and TRBJ1-2, the CDR3 gives the full variable domain: SQTIHQWPATLVQPVGSPLSLECTVEGTSNPNLYWYRQAAGRGLQLLFYSVGIGQISSEVPQNLSASRPQDRQFILSSKKLLLSDSGFYLCAWRDPGQYGYTFGSGTRLTVV.

V gene TRBV28 combines with J gene TRBJ1-1; no firm D call. CDR3 length: 13 residues. Germline loops: CDR1 MDHEN, CDR2 SYDVKM. The V end was cut by 5 bases, the J end by 1 base, with 8 bases between. The CDR3 spells CASSVGGNTEAFF. The CDR3 nucleotides are TGTGCCAGCAGTGTAGGAGGGAACACTGAAGCTTTCTTT.

V gene TRBV30 combines with J gene TRBJ2-7, with 8 bases aligning to TRBD1. The CDR3 loop spans 12 amino acids. V shed 8 bases, J shed 2 bases, and the junction held 5 bases outside the gene matches. Germline assignment: CDR1 GTSNPN and CDR2 SVGIG (reference sequence). For the CDR3, the DNA is TGTGCCCAGGGCAGGGGGCCCTACGAGCAGTACTTC. The encoded protein is CAQGRGPYEQYF.

This clone has a handful of counts. The genes are TRBV7-7 and TRBJ2-2, with D possibly matching TRBD2 (7 bases). The CDR3 contains 16 residues. The V gene lost 5 bases and the J gene lost 4 bases, with 17 bases spanning the gap. Germline CDR1 SSHAT, CDR2 FNYEAQ (reference sequence). The CDR3, as DNA: TGTGCCAGCAGCCCCTGGGGGGGGCAATCCACCGGGGAGCTGTTTTTT. It translates to CASSPWGGQSTGELFF.

The rearrangement joins TRBV28 to TRBJ2-7, with 9 bases that match TRBD2. V dropped 8 bases and J dropped 6; count of bases not matched to a gene: 17. The CDR3 contains 16 residues. Germline V gene data show CDR1 as MDHEN and CDR2 as SYDVKM. For the CDR3, the DNA is TGTGCCAGCCACGAAGGGGGTAGCGGGAGTAACGGCGAGCAGTACTTC. Protein product: CASHEGGSGSNGEQYF. The full variable domain, in which reference TRBV28 and TRBJ2-7 provide the parts outside the CDR3, is DVKVTQSSRYLVKRTGEKVFLECVQDMDHENMFWYRQDPGLGLRLIYFSYDVKMKEKGDIPEGYSVSREKKERFSLILESASTNQTSMYLCASHEGGSGSNGEQYFGPGTRLTVT.

This chain connects TRBV10-3 to TRBJ2-1; D is unresolved. CDR1 ENHRY and CDR2 SYGVKD come from the germline V gene. This CDR3 is 14 amino acids long. V shed 8 bases and J shed 0 bases, with 11 bases lying between them. CDR3 loop: CAIAVSSSYNEQFF. The CDR3 DNA reads as TGTGCCATCGCGGTCTCCAGCTCCTACAATGAGCAGTTCTTC.

Only one count was recorded for this clone. This sequence joins TRBV19 and TRBJ1-5; D uncertain. Trimming cost V 11 bases and J 5 bases, with 16 bases left between them. The CDR3 covers 13 residues. Germline lookup yields CDR1 LNHDA and CDR2 SQIVND (reference sequence). In nucleotides, the CDR3 is TGTGCCTCCCGGCAGGACTACTATCAGCCCCAGCATTTT. It is translated as CASRQDYYQPQHF. Drawing the rest from reference TRBV19 and TRBJ1-5, the complete variable domain is DGGITQSPKYLFRKEGQNVTLSCEQNLNHDAMYWYRQDPGQGLRLIYYSQIVNDFQKGDIAEGYSVSREKKESFPLTVTSAQKNPTAFYLCASRQDYYQPQHFGDGTRLSIL.

This sequence joins TRBV28 and TRBJ1-5; possibly TRBD1 for D (5 bases). The CDR3 contains 13 residues. V was pared by 6 bases and J by 11 bases, with 17 bases between. The germline gives CDR1 MDHEN, CDR2 SYDVKM. CDR3 region: CASSLTISGAQHF. The CDR3 nucleotides read TGTGCCAGCAGCCTCACGATCTCGGGGGCCCAGCATTTT.

The J gene is TRBJ2-7, the V gene TRBV29-1; D not resolved. This CDR3 spans 11 amino acids. V was shortened by 7 bases and J by 6 bases, with 13 bases between the two germline ends. Germline loops: CDR1 SQVTM, CDR2 ANQGSEA. The CDR3 coding sequence is TGCAGCGCCACGCTCGGGTCCGAGCAGTACTTC. Protein sequence: CSATLGSEQYF.

V and J are TRBV6-1 and TRBJ2-5; D is ambiguous. Germline V lookup: CDR1 MNHNS, CDR2 SASEGT. The CDR3 is 14 amino acids. The germline V and J ends were trimmed by 2 bases and 2 bases, with 9 bases remaining between them. Written as DNA, the CDR3 is TGTGCCAGCAGTGAATGGGCAGCACAAGAGACCCAGTACTTC. It codes for CASSEWAAQETQYF.

V is TRBV9 and J is TRBJ2-3; 9 nucleotides line up with TRBD2. Germline V gene lookup returns CDR1 SGDLS and CDR2 YYNGEE. The CDR3 spans 15 residues. V lost 0 bases and J lost 10; bases outside the gene matches: 9. The CDR3 DNA reads TGTGCCAGCAGCGTAGTAGCGGGGGCAGGGGAATCGCAGTATTTT. Protein: CASSVVAGAGESQYF. Drawing the rest from reference TRBV9 and TRBJ2-3, the complete variable domain is DSGVTQTPKHLITATGQRVTLRCSPRSGDLSVYWYQQSLDQGLQFLIQYYNGEERAKGNILERFSAQQFPDLHSELNLSSLELGDSALYFCASSVVAGAGESQYFGPGTRLTVL.

The chain employs TRBV6-1 and TRBJ1-3; D gene uncertain. In germline, CDR1 is MNHNS, CDR2 SASEGT. V was shortened by 0 bases and J by 0 bases, with 12 bases between the two germline ends. This CDR3 is 17 amino acids long. In DNA, the CDR3 is TGTGCCAGCAGTGAAGCGACGGGAGGCCACTCTGGAAACACCATATATTTT. This codes for CASSEATGGHSGNTIYF.